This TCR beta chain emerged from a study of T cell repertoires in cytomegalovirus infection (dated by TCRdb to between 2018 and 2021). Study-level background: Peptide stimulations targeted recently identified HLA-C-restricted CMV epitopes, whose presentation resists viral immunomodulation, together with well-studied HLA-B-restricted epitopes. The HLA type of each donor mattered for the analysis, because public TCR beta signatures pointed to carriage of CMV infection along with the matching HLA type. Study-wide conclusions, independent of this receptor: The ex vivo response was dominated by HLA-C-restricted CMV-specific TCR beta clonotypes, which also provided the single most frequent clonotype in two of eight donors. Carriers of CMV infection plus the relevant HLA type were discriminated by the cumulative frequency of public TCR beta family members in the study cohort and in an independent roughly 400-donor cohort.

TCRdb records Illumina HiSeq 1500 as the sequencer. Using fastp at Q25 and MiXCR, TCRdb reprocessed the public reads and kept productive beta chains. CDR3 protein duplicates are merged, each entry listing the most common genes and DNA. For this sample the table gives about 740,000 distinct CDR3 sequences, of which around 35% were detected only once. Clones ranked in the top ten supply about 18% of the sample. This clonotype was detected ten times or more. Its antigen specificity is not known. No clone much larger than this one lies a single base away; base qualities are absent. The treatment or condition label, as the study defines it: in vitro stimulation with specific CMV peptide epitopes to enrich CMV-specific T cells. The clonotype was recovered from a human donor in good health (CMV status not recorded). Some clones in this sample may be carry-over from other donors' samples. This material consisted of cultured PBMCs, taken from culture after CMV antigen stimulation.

Read as DNA, the sequence is TGTGCCAGCAGCCAGGGAATAGCGTCGAACAATGAGCAGTTCTTC. Its translation is CASSQGIASNNEQFF. The receptor chain draws on TRBV4-2 and TRBJ2-1, with a weak D call of TRBD2 (5 bases match). The CDR3 runs 15 residues from the cysteine to the phenylalanine. This entry keeps only the CDR3 DNA: 45 bases, framed from base 1. V is shortened by 3 bases, J by 5 bases, and the region joining them spans 14 bases. As encoded in the germline V gene, CDR1 is LGHNA while CDR2 is YNFKEQ.